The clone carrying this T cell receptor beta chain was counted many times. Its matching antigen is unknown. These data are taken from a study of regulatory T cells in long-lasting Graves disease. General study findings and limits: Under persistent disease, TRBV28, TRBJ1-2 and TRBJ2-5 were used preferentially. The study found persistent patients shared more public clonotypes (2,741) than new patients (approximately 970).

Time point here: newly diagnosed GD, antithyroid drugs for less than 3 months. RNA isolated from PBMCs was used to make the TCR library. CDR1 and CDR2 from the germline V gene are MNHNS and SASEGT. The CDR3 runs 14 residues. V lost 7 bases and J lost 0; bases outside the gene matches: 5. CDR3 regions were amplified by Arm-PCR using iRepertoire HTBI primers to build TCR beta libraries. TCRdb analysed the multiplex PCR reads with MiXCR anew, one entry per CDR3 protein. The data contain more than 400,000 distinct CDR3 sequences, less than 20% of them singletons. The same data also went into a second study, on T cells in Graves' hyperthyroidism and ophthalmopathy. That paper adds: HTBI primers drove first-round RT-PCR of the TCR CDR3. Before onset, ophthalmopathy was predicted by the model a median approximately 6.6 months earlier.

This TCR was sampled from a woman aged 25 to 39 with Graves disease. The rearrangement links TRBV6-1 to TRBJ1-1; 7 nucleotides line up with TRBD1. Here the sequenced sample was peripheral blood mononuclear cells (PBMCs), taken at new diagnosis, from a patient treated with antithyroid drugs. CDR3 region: CASKGGGVNTEAFF. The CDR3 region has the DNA TGTGCCAGCAAAGGGGGCGGGGTGAACACTGAAGCTTTCTTT.